The 30 T cell receptor beta chains below all came from one sample that was sequenced in a study of blood T cells in healthy people across ages. The use of a sample-barcoded 5' primer and a J-beta primer mix characterized a second PCR of roughly 7 to 11 cycles. TCRdb re-derived calls from the 5' RACE reads in MiXCR, one entry per CDR3 protein. The sample lists 800,000 to 950,000 distinct CDR3 sequences, just under 30% seen once, with roughly 10% in the top ten. These same data were also listed under a study on T cells of mothers and their children.

Input material: blood. The receptor source for this set is a woman between 40 and 50 years old in good health.

The sample holds a few counts of this clonotype. The chain couples TRBV28 to TRBJ1-4, with TRBD1 as a possible D gene (5 bases). Germline CDR1 is MDHEN and CDR2 is SYDVKM. V dropped 7 bases and J dropped 8 bases, with 35 bases sitting between them. This CDR3 spans 20 amino acids. CDR3 nucleotides: TGTGCCAGCACCTTAAAGTTTAAACCTACCGGGGCAGGGTTTAAGGAAAAACTGTTTTTT. Translated: CASTLKFKPTGAGFKEKLFF.

This clonotype showed up many times. The J gene is TRBJ2-4, the V gene TRBV10-3; perhaps TRBD1 as D (5 bases). Judging by the DNA end, TRBJ2-7 fits better; the J call may be wrong. Germline-derived CDR1 and CDR2 are ENHRY and SYGVKD. This CDR3 is built from 15 residues. The CDR3 reads CAISEVPGILGEQYF. The CDR3 DNA reads TGTGCCATCAGTGAGGTGCCAGGGATCCTAGGCGAGCAGTACTTC.

This clonotype came up a few times. The chain uses TRBV12-3 or TRBV12-4 and TRBJ2-7; D is ambiguous. CDR3 length: 10 residues. The V end was cut by 8 bases, the J end by 4 bases, with 6 bases between. The CDR3 coding sequence is TGTGCCAGCGGCCGTTACGAGCAGTACTTC. The encoded protein is CASGRYEQYF.

This clonotype occurred many times. As DNA, the CDR3 is TGCAGCGCCTGGACAGCCCCCTACAATGAGCAGTTCTTC. Residues: CSAWTAPYNEQFF. This chain connects TRBV29-1 to TRBJ2-1; D perhaps matches TRBD1 (6 bases). CDR1 and CDR2 (germline): SQVTM, ANQGSEA. Trimming cost V 7 bases and J 2 bases, with 12 bases left between them. The CDR3 runs 13 residues.

This chain connects TRBV9 to TRBJ1-5; D is uncertain. The germline V gene has CDR1 SGDLS and CDR2 YYNGEE. The V gene lost 0 bases and the J gene lost 4 bases, with 8 bases spanning the gap. The CDR3 sequence is 14 residues long. CDR3 nucleotides: TGTGCCAGCAGCGTAGAGGTGACAAATCAGCCCCAGCATTTT. It specifies CASSVEVTNQPQHF.

This clonotype was seen a few times. The rearrangement joins TRBV28 to TRBJ1-5, with D unresolved. Germline CDR1 is MDHEN and CDR2 is SYDVKM. The CDR3 consists of 15 residues. With 3 bases removed from V and 4 bases from J, the gap between germline ends came to 13 bases. CDR3 in DNA: TGTGCCAGCAGTTTTGCACCGGAGCCAAATCAGCCCCAGCATTTT. It encodes CASSFAPEPNQPQHF.

The chain recombines TRBV7-3 with TRBJ2-1; 7 bases are shared with TRBD2. The trim removed 0 bases at V and 2 bases at J, leaving 7 bases unmatched. Germline assignment: CDR1 SGHTA and CDR2 FQGTGA. This CDR3 is 17 amino acids long. The CDR3 reads CASSLTSEAGAYNEQFF. In nucleotides, the CDR3 is TGTGCCAGCAGCTTAACTTCGGAGGCGGGGGCCTACAATGAGCAGTTCTTC.

This clonotype was found a few times. This could be a read error, since a much larger clone is one nucleotide away. The chain's CDR3 is CAGSLRENEQYF. The CDR3 DNA is TGTGCCGGCAGTTTGAGGGAGAACGAGCAGTACTTC. The rearrangement joins TRBV12-3 or TRBV12-4 to TRBJ2-7; D perhaps matches TRBD2 (5 bases). This CDR3 has 12 amino acids.

This clonotype was seen a few times. V gene TRBV6-5 combines with J gene TRBJ2-6, with 9 positions matching TRBD1. With V trimmed by 4 bases and J by 1 base, 8 bases remained unmatched. Per the germline V gene, CDR1 is MNHEY and CDR2 is SVGAGI. The CDR3 extends over 18 amino acids. In DNA form, the CDR3 reads TGTGCCAGCAGTTTACCCCCGGGACAGGGATCTGGGGCCAACGTCCTGACTTTC. Protein: CASSLPPGQGSGANVLTF.

This clonotype has only a few counts. The chain links TRBV9 to TRBJ1-4, with TRBD1 identical over 10 bases. This CDR3 is built from 15 residues. Germline CDR1 SGDLS, CDR2 YYNGEE. V trimming: 0 bases; J trimming: 8 bases; junction bases outside the gene matches: 4. CDR3 coding DNA: TGTGCCAGCAGCGTAGGGACAGGGGGTAAGGAAAAACTGTTTTTT. Residues: CASSVGTGGKEKLFF.

This clonotype was recorded a few times. The chain combines TRBV24-1 with TRBJ2-7, with D unclear. The germline V gene encodes CDR1 KGHDR and CDR2 SFDVKD. V was trimmed by 4 bases and J by 7 bases, leaving 13 bases between them. This CDR3 is 13 amino acids long. The CDR3 loop is CATSDPGHREQYF. The CDR3, as DNA: TGTGCCACCAGTGACCCCGGCCACCGGGAGCAGTACTTC.

The rearrangement uses TRBV4-1 and TRBJ2-1; D uncertain. From germline, CDR1 is MGHRA and CDR2 YSYEKL. The V end lost 1 base, the J end lost 10 bases, and 8 bases lay between the germline ends. This CDR3 spans 12 amino acids. The chain's CDR3 is CASSQVMREQFF. In DNA form, the CDR3 reads TGCGCCAGCAGCCAAGTTATGAGGGAGCAGTTCTTC.

Worth noting for this clonotype: Given a much more abundant clone one base away, this may be a read error. The genes are TRBV18 and TRBJ2-7; D ambiguous. Trimming removed 0 bases at V and 4 bases at J, with 10 bases between. The CDR3 loop spans 14 amino acids. In germline, CDR1 is KGHSH, CDR2 LQKENI. The CDR3: CASSPPAGAYEQYF. The CDR3 region has the DNA TGTGCCAGCTCACCACCGGCAGGAGCTTACGAGCAGTACTTC.

The V call is TRBV5-6, the J call TRBJ2-7, with 7 bases aligning to TRBD1. The CDR3 is 15 residues long. CDR1 and CDR2 from the germline V gene are SGHDT and YYEEEE. The J segment lost 3 bases and the V segment lost 3 bases, leaving 9 bases of the junction unmatched. CDR3 loop: CASSWRRPGGYEQYF. CDR3 coding DNA: TGTGCCAGCAGCTGGAGAAGGCCAGGGGGCTACGAGCAGTACTTC.

This chain joins TRBV20-1 and TRBJ2-1, with 9 bases fitting TRBD1. Germline-derived CDR1 and CDR2 are DFQATT and SNEGSKA (reference sequence). Trimming at V came to 8 bases and at J to 3 bases, leaving 8 bases not matched to a gene. This CDR3 has 14 residues. The CDR3 DNA sequence: TGCAGTTTATTAACAGGGGGCTACTACAATGAGCAGTTCTTC. Its protein product is CSLLTGGYYNEQFF.

V and J are TRBV15 and TRBJ1-2; D call uncertain. This CDR3 contains 14 residues. V was shortened by 2 bases and J by 3 bases, with 10 bases between the two germline ends. Germline V gene lookup returns CDR1 LNHNV and CDR2 YYDKDF (reference sequence). CDR3 sequence: CATSRLDFDYGYTF. The CDR3 DNA follows: TGTGCCACCAGCAGACTTGACTTTGACTATGGCTACACCTTC.

This clonotype has a handful of counts. The junction departs from germline at one end; a sequencing error may be responsible. The chain uses TRBV11-2 and TRBJ2-1; 9 bases fit TRBD1. Germline CDR1 SGHAT, CDR2 FQNNGV. This CDR3 is 14 amino acids long. DNA of the CDR3: TGTGCCAGCAGCGAGACAGGGGGTTGGAATGAGCGGTTCTTC. The encoded protein is CASSETGGWNERFF.

The chain links TRBV7-8 to TRBJ2-7; tentative D call: TRBD2 (5 bases). The V and J ends lost 5 bases and 2 bases respectively, with 19 bases between them. Germline assignment: CDR1 SGHVS and CDR2 FQNEAQ. This CDR3 spans 16 amino acids. Written as DNA, the CDR3 is TGTGCCAGCAGCCAAATAGGACGGACTGAAGCCTACGAGCAGTACTTC. Protein: CASSQIGRTEAYEQYF.

Turning to this clonotype: Since a much larger clone is just one base distant, this may be a read error. The J gene is TRBJ2-4, the V gene TRBV7-2; D gene ambiguous. The assigned J gene may be wrong: the sequence end matches TRBJ2-7 better. Germline values: CDR1 SGHTA, CDR2 FQGNSA. This CDR3 spans 13 amino acids. The CDR3 here is CASGNGFSYEQYF. The DNA of the CDR3 is TGTGCCAGCGGCAACGGGTTTTCCTACGAGCAGTACTTC.

A word on this clonotype: An end of the junction differs from the germline gene, which may be a read error. The genes are TRBV20-1 and TRBJ2-3; 10 nucleotides line up with TRBD2. This CDR3 is 16 amino acids long. Looked up from germline, CDR1 is DFQATT and CDR2 is SNEGSKA (reference sequence). As DNA, the CDR3 is TGCGGTGCTACACCTCTGAGCGGGGGGGTCAGAGATACGCAGTATTTT. This gives the protein CGATPLSGGVRDTQYF.

The table lists this clonotype with a few counts. The chain recombines TRBV4-1 with TRBJ2-1, with 16 positions matching TRBD2. Trimming cost V 1 base and J 2 bases; bases outside gene matches: 8. Germline V gene sequence: CDR1 MGHRA, CDR2 YSYEKL. The length of the CDR3 is 20 residues. CDR3 region: CASSQGPGTSGGAAYNEQFF. The CDR3 nucleotides are TGCGCCAGCAGCCAAGGGCCGGGGACTAGCGGGGGGGCAGCCTACAATGAGCAGTTCTTC.

The CDR3 nucleotides are TGTGCCAGCAGCCCGGGACAGTCGGGCTATGGCTACACCTTC. This encodes CASSPGQSGYGYTF. V is TRBV12-3 or TRBV12-4 and J is TRBJ1-2; 7 bases are shared with TRBD1. V shed 6 bases, J shed 4 bases, and the junction held 8 bases outside the gene matches. The CDR3 covers 14 residues.

At least ten counts were recorded for this clonotype. The CDR3 DNA reads TGTGCCAGCAGCCAAGAAGGGGCCGGGAGGGATGGCTACACCTTC. This codes for CASSQEGAGRDGYTF. The chain joins TRBV4-2 to TRBJ1-2, with TRBD1 as a possible D gene (5 bases). The CDR3 loop spans 15 amino acids. Trimming took 0 bases from V and 6 from J, leaving 14 bases between them. The germline CDR1 and CDR2 sequences are LGHNA and YNFKEQ.

As regards this clonotype: A much larger clone differs by one base, so this may be a read error. The chain employs TRBV15 and TRBJ2-3; the match to TRBD2 covers 8 bases. Germline lookup yields CDR1 LNHNV and CDR2 YYDKDF (reference sequence). CDR3 length: 17 amino acids. The CDR3 bases are TGTGCCGCCAGCAGAGATCCAGCGGGGGATATCACAGATACGCAGTATTTT. Protein product: CAASRDPAGDITDTQYF.

Worth noting for this clonotype: Compared with germline, one end of the junction differs, possibly owing to a read error. J is TRBJ1-2 and V is TRBV9; D might be TRBD1 (5 bases). This CDR3 contains 15 residues. The germline V gene has CDR1 SGDLS and CDR2 YYNGEE. CDR3 nucleotides: TGTGTCAGCAGCCCGGCGGCTGGGGACGTCTATGGCTACACCTTC. Its translation: CVSSPAAGDVYGYTF.

On this clonotype itself: This may be a read error: a much more frequent sequence differs by one nucleotide. The rearrangement joins TRBV12-3 or TRBV12-4 to TRBJ1-2, with 7 positions matching TRBD1. V dropped 7 bases and J dropped 2; count of bases not matched to a gene: 4. The CDR3 is made up of 13 amino acids. The CDR3 here is CASTQGQNYGYTF. Here the CDR3 DNA reads TGTGCCAGCACCCAGGGACAGAACTATGGCTACACCTTC.

This clonotype turned up a few times. The V and J genes are TRBV9 and TRBJ2-2; D uncertain. V was trimmed by 3 bases and J by 4 bases, leaving 7 bases between them. The CDR3 is 13 residues long. Germline loops: CDR1 SGDLS, CDR2 YYNGEE. The CDR3 DNA follows: TGTGCCAGCAGCGCCGCCCCCACCGGGGAGCTGTTTTTT. It encodes CASSAAPTGELFF.

This clonotype showed up just a few times. A read error may be the cause here, since a much bigger clone is one base away. The chain carries TRBV2 and TRBJ2-5, with TRBD1 identical over 8 bases. J was trimmed by 4 bases and V by 6 bases; bases with no gene match: 7. Germline V gene sequence: CDR1 SNHLY, CDR2 FYNNEI. The CDR3 length is 14 residues. This chain's CDR3 is CASRRQGALETQYF. The CDR3 DNA reads TGTGCCAGCAGGCGGCAGGGGGCCCTAGAGACCCAGTACTTC.

This chain links TRBV9 with TRBJ2-1; 7 nucleotides align to TRBD1. V lost 4 bases, J lost 9 bases, and 7 bases stayed unmatched. The CDR3 sequence is 13 residues long. Germline assignment: CDR1 SGDLS and CDR2 YYNGEE. This chain's CDR3 is CASSTTTGTEQFF. In DNA form, the CDR3 reads TGTGCCAGCAGCACCACGACAGGGACTGAGCAGTTCTTC.

There are a few counts of this clonotype. CDR3 sequence reads: CASSLPHLGQGDGEYF. The CDR3 region has the DNA TGTGCCAGCAGTTTACCTCACCTTGGACAGGGGGACGGGGAGTACTTC. The chain combines TRBV28 with TRBJ2-7, with 10 bases that match TRBD1. The CDR3 sequence is 16 residues long. Germline V lookup: CDR1 MDHEN, CDR2 SYDVKM. V lost 2 bases to trimming and J lost 11 bases; unmatched junction nucleotides: 15.